Listed here are 22 T cell receptor beta chains from one sample, sequenced in a study of neurological immune-mediated disorders. TCRdb independently ran MiXCR on the 5' RACE reads; one entry per CDR3 protein. The sample carries some 61,000 distinct CDR3 sequences, approximately 4.1% recorded once. Sequences were obtained from PBMCs. These receptors originate from a man in his thirties or forties with multiple sclerosis.

This clonotype occurred many times. The J gene is TRBJ2-1, the V gene TRBV11-2, with a tentative D call TRBD2 (6 bases). Looked up from germline, CDR1 is SGHAT and CDR2 is FQNNGV. Trimming shortened V by 5 bases and J by 0 bases, and 17 bases separated the two germline ends. This CDR3 contains 17 residues. The DNA of the CDR3 is TGTGCCAGCAGCAAACGTCGGGGGACCAGCTCCTACAATGAGCAGTTCTTC. Its protein product is CASSKRRGTSSYNEQFF. The full variable domain, its missing parts supplied by reference TRBV11-2 and TRBJ2-1, is EAGVAQSPRYKIIEKRQSVAFWCNPISGHATLYWYQQILGQGPKLLIQFQNNGVVDDSQLPKDRFSAERLKGVDSTLKIQPAKLEDSAVYLCASSKRRGTSSYNEQFFGPGTRLTVL.

This clonotype was seen repeatedly, ten times or more. The chain couples TRBV20-1 to TRBJ1-4; D not certain. Looked up from germline, CDR1 is DFQATT and CDR2 is SNEGSKA (reference sequence). This CDR3 is built from 13 residues. The V gene lost 7 bases and the J gene lost 5 bases, with 14 bases spanning the gap. CDR3 sequence (DNA): TGCAGTGTCGCGGCCCGCAGAAATGAAAAACTGTTTTTT. Residues: CSVAARRNEKLFF.

This clonotype was observed at least ten times. V usage is TRBV5-1 and J usage is TRBJ2-5, with TRBD2 matching 8 bases. Per the germline V gene, CDR1 is SGHRS and CDR2 is YFSETQ. The CDR3 spans 15 residues. V lost 4 bases to trimming and J lost 4 bases; unmatched junction nucleotides: 9. DNA of the CDR3: TGCGCCAGCAGCGATTCCGGGACTAGAGGAGAGACCCAGTACTTC. Translation: CASSDSGTRGETQYF.

This clonotype was observed at least ten times. The CDR3 sequence: CAWSVPTGKAFF. CDR3 coding DNA: TGTGCCTGGAGTGTACCGACAGGGAAAGCTTTCTTT. The chain joins TRBV30 to TRBJ1-1; 7 bases agree with TRBD1. J lost 9 bases, V lost 0 bases, and 4 bases had no gene match. CDR3 length: 12 amino acids. CDR1 is GTSNPN, CDR2 SVGIG, per germline (reference sequence).

This clonotype showed up many times. The chain carries TRBV5-1 and TRBJ2-5; D unclear. V lost 4 bases and J 5 bases, leaving 6 bases between the germline ends. The CDR3 is made up of 11 amino acids. Germline loops: CDR1 SGHRS, CDR2 YFSETQ. CDR3 sequence (DNA): TGCGCCAGCAGCCAAGCCGAGACCCAGTACTTC. Translating gives CASSQAETQYF.

Many counts were recorded for this clonotype. V and J are TRBV12-3 or TRBV12-4 and TRBJ2-7, with D perhaps being TRBD1 or TRBD2 (5 bases each). This CDR3 contains 14 residues. V lost 3 bases and J lost 4, with 13 bases in between. In DNA form, the CDR3 reads TGTGCCAGCAGTTTTTTGGCCAGGGAGTACGAGCAGTACTTC. Translating it yields CASSFLAREYEQYF.

This clonotype showed up many times. The genes are TRBV10-3 and TRBJ1-1, with TRBD1 matching over 7 bases. The CDR3 spans 14 residues. Trimming took 10 bases from V and 0 from J; bases not matched to a gene: 8. CDR1 is ENHRY and CDR2 is SYGVKD in the germline V gene. The DNA of the CDR3 is TGTGCCACAGGGGGTATGGGATTGAACACTGAAGCTTTCTTT. It specifies CATGGMGLNTEAFF.

This clonotype was observed many times. One junction end does not reproduce the germline sequence, and a read error may be involved. The chain combines TRBV20-1 with TRBJ1-5; D possibly corresponds to TRBD1 (6 bases). The germline V gene has CDR1 DFQATT and CDR2 SNEGSKA (reference sequence). CDR3 length equals 15 residues. The CDR3 sequence: CSARDDRPINQPQNF. CDR3 DNA: TGCAGTGCTAGAGATGACAGGCCGATCAATCAGCCCCAGAATTTT.

This clonotype was detected many times. The chain has TRBV7-2 and TRBJ1-5; D possibly corresponds to TRBD1 (5 bases). Germline loops: CDR1 SGHTA, CDR2 FQGNSA. Trimming took 3 bases from V and 0 from J, leaving 9 bases between them. The CDR3 is 15 residues long. CDR3 sequence (DNA): TGTGCCAGCAGCTTCTCAGGGAATAGCAATCAGCCCCAGCATTTT. Encoded protein: CASSFSGNSNQPQHF.

This clonotype was counted at least ten times. V and J are TRBV5-1 and TRBJ1-2; D gene unclear. The ends were cut back, 4 bases at V and 2 bases at J, with 15 bases in the middle. The germline gives CDR1 SGHRS, CDR2 YFSETQ. The CDR3 has 15 residues. The CDR3 coding sequence is TGCGCCAGCAGCACCAGCATTCAGCCCAACTATGGCTACACCTTC. Protein product: CASSTSIQPNYGYTF.

This clonotype was observed many times. The V gene is TRBV20-1, the J gene TRBJ1-5; no firm D call. The CDR3 runs 12 residues. The ends were cut back, 4 bases at V and 0 bases at J, with 4 bases in the middle. Germline V gene data show CDR1 as DFQATT and CDR2 as SNEGSKA (reference sequence). CDR3 nucleotide sequence: TGCAGTGCTAAGATTAGCAATCAGCCCCAGCATTTT. Protein product: CSAKISNQPQHF.

This clonotype was found many times. The rearrangement joins TRBV5-1 to TRBJ2-7; D possibly corresponds to TRBD1 (6 bases). There are 13 residues in the CDR3. The V end was cut by 5 bases, the J end by 3 bases, with 12 bases between. CDR1 and CDR2 (germline): SGHRS, YFSETQ. The CDR3 sequence: CASSHWTDYEQYF. The CDR3 region has the DNA TGCGCCAGCAGTCACTGGACAGACTACGAGCAGTACTTC. The entire variable domain, with the rest obtained from reference TRBV5-1 and TRBJ2-7, is as follows: KAGVTQTPRYLIKTRGQQVTLSCSPISGHRSVSWYQQTPGQGLQFLFEYFSETQRNKGNFPGRFSGRQFSNSRSEMNVSTLELGDSALYLCASSHWTDYEQYFGPGTRLTVT.

Many counts were recorded for this clonotype. The rearrangement joins TRBV7-2 to TRBJ2-2; perhaps TRBD2 as D (5 bases). CDR1 is SGHTA, CDR2 FQGNSA, per germline. V was cut by 4 bases and J by 2 bases, with 8 bases left in between. This CDR3 has 14 amino acids. CDR3: CASSSSGNTGELFF. CDR3 coding DNA: TGTGCCAGCAGCTCCTCGGGAAACACCGGGGAGCTGTTTTTT. The full variable domain, completed using reference TRBV7-2 and TRBJ2-2, is GAGVSQSPSNKVTEKGKDVELRCDPISGHTALYWYRQSLGQGLEFLIYFQGNSAPDKSGLPSDRFSAERTGGSVSTLTIQRTQQEDSAVYLCASSSSGNTGELFFGEGSRLTVL.

This clonotype was detected many times. V gene TRBV3-1 combines with J gene TRBJ2-2; 7 nucleotides agree with TRBD2. The junction had 3 bases not matched to a gene; V was cut back by 0 bases and J by 5 bases. Looked up from germline, CDR1 is LGHDT and CDR2 is YNNKEL (reference sequence). The CDR3 is 15 residues long. The CDR3 sequence: CASSQEGLSTGELFF. In DNA form, the CDR3 reads TGTGCCAGCAGCCAAGAGGGACTATCTACCGGGGAGCTGTTTTTT.

There are many counts of this clonotype. CDR3 sequence (DNA): TGCAGCGCCTCGACAGGGGGACTCTACGAGCAGTACTTC. Its translation: CSASTGGLYEQYF. The rearrangement links TRBV29-1 to TRBJ2-7; TRBD1 matches at 9 bases. The CDR3 has 13 amino acids. Trimming removed 7 bases from V and 3 bases from J; junction bases left unmatched: 7. Germline CDR1 is SQVTM and CDR2 is ANQGSEA.

In its sample, this clonotype was seen many times. The chain joins TRBV20-1 to TRBJ1-5, with 7 bases lining up with TRBD1. V was pared by 3 bases and J by 2 bases, with 7 bases of the junction left unmatched. The length of the CDR3 is 15 residues. Germline CDR1 reads DFQATT; CDR2 reads SNEGSKA (reference sequence). CDR3 amino acids: CSASEGAVGNQPQHF. The DNA of the CDR3 is TGCAGTGCTAGTGAGGGGGCGGTTGGCAATCAGCCCCAGCATTTT.

The chain joins TRBV20-1 to TRBJ2-3, with D maybe TRBD2 (5 bases). The CDR3 length is 16 residues. Trimming pared 3 bases from V and 1 base from J, leaving 17 bases between. Germline CDR1 is DFQATT and CDR2 is SNEGSKA (reference sequence). CDR3 coding DNA: TGCAGTGCTAGGGCCCTTCGGGGATGGGGCACAGATACGCAGTATTTT. Amino acids: CSARALRGWGTDTQYF.

This clonotype has at least ten counts. This chain joins TRBV27 and TRBJ1-2, with D possibly being TRBD1 (5 bases). V dropped 6 bases and J dropped 8 bases, with 10 bases sitting between them. Per the germline V gene, CDR1 is MNHEY and CDR2 is SMNVEV (reference sequence). CDR3 length: 11 amino acids. CDR3 nucleotide sequence: TGTGCCAGCAGCGCAGGGTACGGCTACACCTTC. It encodes CASSAGYGYTF.

Ten or more counts support this clonotype. V is TRBV5-6 and J is TRBJ2-5; tentative D call: TRBD2 (5 bases). This CDR3 comprises 13 residues. The germline V gene encodes CDR1 SGHDT and CDR2 YYEEEE. DNA for the CDR3: TGTGCTACGGGGATCCTGCGATCAGAGACCCAGTACTTC. It encodes CATGILRSETQYF.

This clonotype appeared many times. V usage is TRBV20-1 and J usage is TRBJ2-5; D is unclear. The V end was cut by 3 bases, the J end by 5 bases, with 10 bases between. Germline V gene sequence: CDR1 DFQATT, CDR2 SNEGSKA (reference sequence). This CDR3 is 12 amino acids long. In DNA form, the CDR3 reads TGCAGTGCTAGTAGGGAAGTGGAGACCCAGTACTTC. Translation gives CSASREVETQYF.

Ten or more counts support this clonotype. The V gene is TRBV4-1, the J gene TRBJ2-5, with 10 bases fitting TRBD1. From germline, CDR1 is MGHRA and CDR2 YSYEKL. With 1 base clipped from V and 4 bases from J, the junction kept 9 bases outside the gene matches. The CDR3 has 17 amino acids. CDR3 DNA sequence: TGCGCCAGCAGCCAAGGGTGGGACAGGGGCCCGGGAGAGACCCAGTACTTC. This codes for CASSQGWDRGPGETQYF.

In regard to this clonotype: A read error may explain this, as a much larger clone is one base away. This chain joins TRBV7-9 and TRBJ2-7, with D possibly called TRBD1 or TRBD2 (5 bases each). Germline V gives CDR1 SEHNR, CDR2 FQNEAQ (reference sequence). This CDR3 is 14 amino acids long. The V gene lost 5 bases and the J gene lost 6 bases, with 17 bases spanning the gap. CDR3 sequence reads: CASSHRERGLEQYF. In DNA, the CDR3 is TGTGCCAGCAGCCACCGGGAAAGGGGCCTCGAGCAGTACTTC.